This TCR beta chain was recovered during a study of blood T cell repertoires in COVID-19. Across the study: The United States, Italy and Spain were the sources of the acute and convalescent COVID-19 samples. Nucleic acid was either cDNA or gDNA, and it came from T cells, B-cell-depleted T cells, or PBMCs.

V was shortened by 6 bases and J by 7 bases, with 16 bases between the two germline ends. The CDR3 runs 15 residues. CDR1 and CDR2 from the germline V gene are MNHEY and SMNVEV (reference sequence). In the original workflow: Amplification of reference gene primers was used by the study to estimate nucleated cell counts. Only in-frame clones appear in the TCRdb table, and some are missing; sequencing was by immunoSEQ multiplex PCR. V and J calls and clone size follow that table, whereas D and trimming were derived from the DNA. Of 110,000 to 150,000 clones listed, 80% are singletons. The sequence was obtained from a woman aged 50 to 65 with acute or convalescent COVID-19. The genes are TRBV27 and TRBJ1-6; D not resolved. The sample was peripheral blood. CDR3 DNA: TGTGCCAGCAGAGCGACCCCCTCAAAGAATTCACCCCTCCACTTT. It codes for CASRATPSKNSPLHF.